This entry concerns a single TCR beta chain. PCR involved 60 Vbeta and 13 Jbeta primers. TCRdb's table, derived via immunoSEQ multiplex PCR, lists solely in-frame clones and lacks some. The sample table sets out about 110,000 clones. The sample originates from a study of cytomegalovirus exposure and HLA in healthy donors. Germline V gene lookup returns CDR1 MDHEN and CDR2 SYDVKM. Trimming at V came to 2 bases and at J to 4 bases, leaving 11 bases not matched to a gene. CDR3 length: 17 residues. The specimen sequenced was PBMCs. The receptor was derived from a man younger than 35 in good health and CMV-seronegative. The chain is built from TRBV28 and TRBJ2-7; 10 positions match TRBD1. CDR3 loop: CASSLGQGGSKGYEQYF. The CDR3 DNA reads TGTGCCAGCAGTTTAGGACAGGGGGGTTCAAAGGGGTACGAGCAGTACTTC.